This T cell receptor (beta chain) was documented in a study of beta chain features in type 1 diabetes. Overall study: Over all samples combined, some 110 million sorted cells were examined. Study-level findings and limits: The study found fewer insertions and more deletions at VDJ junctions in type 1 diabetes patients. Researchers caution that PCR might favor shorter templates, equally among patients and controls.

In germline, CDR1 is MGHDK, CDR2 SYGVNS. The CDR3 covers 16 residues. Losses at the gene ends were 6 bases for V and 5 bases for J; bases not matched to a gene: 8. On this clone: Antigen unknown.

Investigators reverse transcribed all isolated RNA, so they sequenced expressed TCRB transcripts. Sequencing used immunoSEQ multiplex PCR; TCRdb keeps in-frame clones, though not all of them. The sample lists hundreds of thousands of clones; about 71% were seen once. Each sorted fraction was over 95% pure. The receptor comes from a man aged 30 to 45 in good health. The chain carries TRBV25-1 and TRBJ2-1; 12 nucleotides align to TRBD2. Sequenced material: naive CD4+ T cells from blood. The CDR3 loop reads CASRDLAGGPNNEQFF. In DNA, the CDR3 is TGTGCCAGCAGAGATCTAGCGGGAGGGCCTAACAATGAGCAGTTCTTC.